A selection of T cell receptor beta chains follows, all from one sample in a study of blood T cell repertoires in COVID-19. TCRdb's copy holds only in-frame clones and misses some; the assay was immunoSEQ multiplex PCR. The sample holds 81,000 or so clones, approximately 89% seen once. Material for sequencing was peripheral blood. These TCRs come from a man between 65 and 85 years old with active or convalescent COVID-19. CDR3s include the opening cysteine and the closing phenylalanine or tryptophan. The order of the fields is D gene, clone size, V gene, J gene, CDR3 DNA, CDR3 protein. A D gene is named only where the DNA matches it firmly. Where a row states a size, it is once, few, many or the class of an expanded clone; other rows omit it.

>NA|NA|TRBV30|TRBJ1-5
TGTGCCTGGAGTATAAGGGGCGCATACCAGCCCCAGCATTTT
CAWSIRGAYQPQHF
>NA|few|TRBV11-2|TRBJ1-3
TGTGCCAGCAGCTTGCTCACAGGGCTTGGTGGTATCTCTGGAAACACCATATATTTT
CASSLLTGLGGISGNTIYF
>NA|NA|TRBV18|TRBJ2-5
TGTGCCAGCTCGTCGACTTCCGGAGGGGAGACCCAGTACTTC
CASSSTSGGETQYF
>NA|NA|TRBV18|TRBJ1-6
TGTGCCAGCTCACCCTTGCAGGGTCTTAATTCACCCCTCCACTTT
CASSPLQGLNSPLHF
>NA|once|TRBV14|TRBJ2-5
TGTGCCAGCAGCAATCCCGCGGGGGCAGAGACCCAGTACTTC
CASSNPAGAETQYF
>TRBD1|NA|TRBV19|TRBJ2-7
TGTGCCAGTAGTACACCGGGACAGGTAGTTTACGAGCAGTACTTC
CASSTPGQVVYEQYF
>NA|few|TRBV19|TRBJ1-2
TGTGCCAGTAGCCCGCGGGAAGACTATGGCTACACCTTC
CASSPREDYGYTF
>TRBD1|NA|TRBV11-2|TRBJ1-1
TGTGCCAGCAGCTTCAGGGGGTACGAGGCCGTGAACACTGAAGCTTTCTTT
CASSFRGYEAVNTEAFF
>TRBD1|NA|TRBV9|TRBJ2-2
TGTGCCAGCAGCGCCTGGGACAGGGGCGGCGGGGCCGGGGAGCTGTTTTTT
CASSAWDRGGGAGELFF
>TRBD1|once|TRBV10-3|TRBJ2-7
TGTGCCATCAGAGGACAACGGGACAGGGACTCCTACGAGCAGTACTTC
CAIRGQRDRDSYEQYF